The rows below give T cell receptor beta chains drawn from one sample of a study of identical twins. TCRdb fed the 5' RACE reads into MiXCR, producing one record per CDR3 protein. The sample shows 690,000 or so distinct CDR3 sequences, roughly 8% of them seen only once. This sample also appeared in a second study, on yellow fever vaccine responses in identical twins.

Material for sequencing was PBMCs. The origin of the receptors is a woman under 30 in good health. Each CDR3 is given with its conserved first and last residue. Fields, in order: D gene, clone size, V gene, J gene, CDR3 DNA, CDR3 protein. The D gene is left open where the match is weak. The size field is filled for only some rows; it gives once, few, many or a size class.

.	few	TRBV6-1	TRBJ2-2	TGTGCCAGCAGTGACGACCTGGGGGACCCCACCGGGGAGCTGTTTTTT	CASSDDLGDPTGELFF
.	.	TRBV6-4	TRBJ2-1	TGTGCCAGCAGTCCTTCAAACCTTCCGGGACTCAGGCAGTTCTTC	CASSPSNLPGLRQFF
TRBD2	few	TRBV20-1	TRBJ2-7	TGCAGTAGCTCCAGGGTGGGAGGGCCGGGTGAGCAGTACTTC	CSSSRVGGPGEQYF
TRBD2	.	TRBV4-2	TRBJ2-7	TGTGCCAGCAGCCAAGGGACTAGAAATTTCCACGAGCAGTACTTC	CASSQGTRNFHEQYF
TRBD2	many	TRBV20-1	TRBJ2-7	TGCAGTGCTAGAGATCTGGCTAGCGGGGCCTACGAGCAGTACTTC	CSARDLASGAYEQYF
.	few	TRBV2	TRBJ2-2	TGTGCCAGCAGTGAAGTGGGCAGGTCTGGGGAGCTGTTTTTT	CASSEVGRSGELFF
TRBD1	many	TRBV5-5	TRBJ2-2	TGTGCCAGCAGCTTGATGGCCCGGACAGGGAGCACCGGGGAGCTGTTTTTT	CASSLMARTGSTGELFF
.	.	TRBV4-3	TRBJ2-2	TGCGCCAGCAGCCAGTCGATACAGGGCGCGAACACCGGGGAGCTGTTTTTT	CASSQSIQGANTGELFF
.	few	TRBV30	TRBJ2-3	TGTGCCTGGAGCGGACTAGATACGCAGTATTTT	CAWSGLDTQYF
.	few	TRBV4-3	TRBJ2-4	TGCGCCAGCAGCCAAGAGCGAGCGGCGAATCATAAAAACATTCAGTACTTC	CASSQERAANHKNIQYF
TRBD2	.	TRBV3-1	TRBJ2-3	TGTGCCAGCAGCCAATTCGATAGCGGGAGGCTCACAGATACGCAGTATTTT	CASSQFDSGRLTDTQYF
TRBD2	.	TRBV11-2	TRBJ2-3	TGTGCCAGCAGCCACAACCCGGGACTAGCGGGAGCCAAGGGTGTTACGCAGTATTTT	CASSHNPGLAGAKGVTQYF
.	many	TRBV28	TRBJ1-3	TGTGCCAGCACAAAAAAGGTCCGCCTCTCTGGAAACACCATATATTTT	CASTKKVRLSGNTIYF
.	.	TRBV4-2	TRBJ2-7	TGTGCCAGCGGCCCCGGGACTTTCTCCTACGAGCAGTACTTC	CASGPGTFSYEQYF